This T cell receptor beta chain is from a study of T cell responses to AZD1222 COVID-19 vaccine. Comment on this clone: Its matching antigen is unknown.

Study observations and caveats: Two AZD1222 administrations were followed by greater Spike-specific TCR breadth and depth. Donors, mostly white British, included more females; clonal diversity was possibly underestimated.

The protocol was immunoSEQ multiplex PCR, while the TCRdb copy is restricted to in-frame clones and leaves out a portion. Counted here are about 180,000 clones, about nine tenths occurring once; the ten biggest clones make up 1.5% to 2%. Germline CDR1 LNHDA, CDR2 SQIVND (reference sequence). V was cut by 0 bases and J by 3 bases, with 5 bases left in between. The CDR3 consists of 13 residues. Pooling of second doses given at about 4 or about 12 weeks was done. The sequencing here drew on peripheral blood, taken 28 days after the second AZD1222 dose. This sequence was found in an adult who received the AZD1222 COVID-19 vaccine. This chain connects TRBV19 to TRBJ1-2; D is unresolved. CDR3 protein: CASSIERYYGYTF. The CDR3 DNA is TGTGCCAGTAGTATAGAGCGGTACTATGGCTACACCTTC.